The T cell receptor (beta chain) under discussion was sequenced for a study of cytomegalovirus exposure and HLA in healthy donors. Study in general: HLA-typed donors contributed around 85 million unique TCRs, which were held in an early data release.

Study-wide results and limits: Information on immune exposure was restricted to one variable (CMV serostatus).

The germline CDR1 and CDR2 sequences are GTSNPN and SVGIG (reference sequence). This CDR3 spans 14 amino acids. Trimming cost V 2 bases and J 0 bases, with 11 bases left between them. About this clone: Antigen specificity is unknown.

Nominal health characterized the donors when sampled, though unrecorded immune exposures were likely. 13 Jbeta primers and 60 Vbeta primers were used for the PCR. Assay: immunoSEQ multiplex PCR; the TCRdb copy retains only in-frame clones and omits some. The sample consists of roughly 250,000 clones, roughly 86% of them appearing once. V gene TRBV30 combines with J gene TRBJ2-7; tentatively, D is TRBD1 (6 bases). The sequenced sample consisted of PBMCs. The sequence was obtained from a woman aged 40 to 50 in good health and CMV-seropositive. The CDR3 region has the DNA TGTGCCTGGAGTTGGGACATAGGCTCCTACGAGCAGTACTTC. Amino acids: CAWSWDIGSYEQYF.